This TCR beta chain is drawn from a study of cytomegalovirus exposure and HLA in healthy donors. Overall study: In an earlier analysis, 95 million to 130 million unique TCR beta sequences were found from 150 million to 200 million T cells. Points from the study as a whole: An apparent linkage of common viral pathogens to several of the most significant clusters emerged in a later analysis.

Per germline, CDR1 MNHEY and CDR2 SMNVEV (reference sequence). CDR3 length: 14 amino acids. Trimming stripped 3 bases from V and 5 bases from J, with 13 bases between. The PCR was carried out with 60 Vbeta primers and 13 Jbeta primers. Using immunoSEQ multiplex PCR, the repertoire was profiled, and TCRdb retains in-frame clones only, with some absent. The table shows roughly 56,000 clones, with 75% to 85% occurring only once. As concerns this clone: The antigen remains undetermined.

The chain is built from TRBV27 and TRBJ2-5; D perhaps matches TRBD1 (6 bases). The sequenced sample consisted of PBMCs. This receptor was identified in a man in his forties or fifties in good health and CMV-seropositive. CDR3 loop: CASSFRGNRETQYF. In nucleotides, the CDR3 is TGTGCCAGCAGTTTCAGGGGAAATAGGGAGACCCAGTACTTC.